One sample yielded the 9 T cell receptor beta chains listed below, sequenced in a study of blood T cell repertoires in COVID-19. Measured with immunoSEQ multiplex PCR; TCRdb has only the in-frame clones, and not every one. In the table there are some 250,000 clones, approximately 86% of which are singletons. The source material was peripheral blood. The receptors were sampled from a woman aged 60-75 years with COVID-19, enrolled during active disease.

The chain links TRBV4-2 to TRBJ2-1; 8 bases are shared with TRBD2. Trimming at V came to 1 base and at J to 9 bases, leaving 11 bases not matched to a gene. This CDR3 comprises 16 residues. Per the germline V gene, CDR1 is LGHNA and CDR2 is YNFKEQ. The CDR3 DNA reads TGTGCCAGCAGCCAAGTTCCCAGCGGGAGTGACGGTGAGCAGTTCTTC. This gives the protein CASSQVPSGSDGEQFF.

The chain combines TRBV13 with TRBJ2-3; unclear D gene. The CDR3 has 12 residues. Trimming removed 3 bases at V and 6 bases at J, with 7 bases between. The V gene's germline CDR1 is PRHDT and CDR2 FYEKMQ (reference sequence). CDR3: CASSFAADTQYF. For the CDR3, the DNA is TGTGCCAGCAGCTTCGCTGCGGATACGCAGTATTTT.

The rearrangement joins TRBV29-1 to TRBJ1-5, with 8 bases identical to TRBD1. This CDR3 contains 15 residues. Trimming took 4 bases from V and 4 from J; bases not matched to a gene: 9. Germline V CDR1 and CDR2: SQVTM, ANQGSEA. CDR3: CSVATGTGQNQPQHF. CDR3 nucleotides: TGCAGCGTTGCGACCGGGACAGGCCAAAATCAGCCCCAGCATTTT.

The chain couples TRBV19 to TRBJ2-3; 8 bases line up with TRBD2. V lost 3 bases to trimming and J lost 4 bases; unmatched junction nucleotides: 9. This CDR3 region has 16 residues. CDR1 LNHDA and CDR2 SQIVND come from the germline V gene (reference sequence). The CDR3 nucleotides are TGTGCCAGTAGTATTGCGTCGGGAGGGGGAGCAGATACGCAGTATTTT. This encodes CASSIASGGGADTQYF.

The J gene is TRBJ2-5, the V gene TRBV7-3; TRBD2 aligns across 9 bases. V shed 2 bases, J shed 5 bases, and the junction held 6 bases outside the gene matches. CDR1 and CDR2 from the germline V gene are SGHTA and FQGTGA. The CDR3 has 15 amino acids. This CDR3 is CASSLRSGSRETQYF. CDR3 coding DNA: TGTGCCAGCAGCTTACGTAGCGGGAGTCGCGAGACCCAGTACTTC.

This CDR3 is CASSSRQGLSSPLHF. DNA for the CDR3: TGTGCCAGCAGCTCCCGACAGGGATTAAGTTCACCCCTCCACTTT. The chain has TRBV5-6 and TRBJ1-6; TRBD1 agrees at 7 bases. Losses at the gene ends were 3 bases for V and 9 bases for J; bases not matched to a gene: 9. This CDR3 is built from 15 residues. Germline CDR1 SGHDT, CDR2 YYEEEE.

This clone has only a few counts. The chain is built from TRBV30 and TRBJ1-5; 7 bases map to TRBD1. J was trimmed by 7 bases and V by 1 base; bases with no gene match: 4. CDR3 length: 13 residues. Germline CDR1 reads GTSNPN; CDR2 reads SVGIG (reference sequence). The CDR3: CAWSGTGYQPQHF. CDR3 DNA: TGTGCCTGGAGTGGGACAGGATACCAGCCCCAGCATTTT.

This rearrangement joins TRBV7-2 to TRBJ1-2, with D perhaps matching TRBD1 (6 bases). Germline V gene sequence: CDR1 SGHTA, CDR2 FQGNSA. V lost 5 bases and J lost 4, with 11 bases in between. This CDR3 region has 13 residues. CDR3 loop: CASSRTASYGYTF. The CDR3 DNA reads TGTGCCAGCAGCCGGACAGCGAGCTATGGCTACACCTTC.

The chain uses TRBV21-1 and TRBJ1-2; TRBD1, the D gene given by the table, was not confirmed from the DNA. TRBV21-1 is a pseudogene locus. The CDR3 runs 16 residues. The chain's CDR3 is CARANRDSEGYYGYTF. The CDR3 bases are TGTGCCAGAGCCAACCGGGACAGCGAGGGGTACTATGGCTACACCTTC.